This T cell receptor beta chain was identified during a study of naive and memory T cell subsets (TCRdb year 2017). For the study in its entirety: An open-source, UMI-based TCR alpha and beta sequencing pipeline was applied to sorted naive and memory peripheral blood T cell subsets. IgG serology results and the functional CMV T cell responses were in complete agreement. RNA was DNase-treated and reverse transcribed with TCR constant-region primers, mostly using SuperScript III.

V loses 5 bases at its end and J loses 2 bases; junction bases beyond the gene matches: 1. The CDR3 goes from the cysteine to the phenylalanine over 13 residues. Only the CDR3 DNA is retained, 39 bases long and in frame from the first base. CDR1 and CDR2 (SNHLY, FYNNEI) derive from the germline V gene. This clonotype was seen repeatedly, ten times or more. Which antigen it targets is not known. The record has no base qualities; no much larger clone is one base away. Separate amplification of TCR alpha and beta chain libraries was performed from the second PCR step onward. CMV status of each donor was established by measuring IFNgamma production from CD4+ T cells after fresh PBMCs were stimulated overnight with CMV viral lysate. Miltenyi beads were used first to positively select CD4 T cells, and CD8 T cells were then positively selected from the CD4-negative fraction. Cells stained for CD3, CD4, CD8, CD45RA, CD27 and a live/dead dye were sorted on a BD Aria II into four subsets by CD45RA and CD27. The sorting gate for effector memory cells was CD45RA-CD27-, and the sorting gate for EMRA cells was CD45RA+CD27-. A few healthy volunteers provided blood, and the blood of each volunteer was split into CD4 and CD8 T cells and then into four differentiation subsets. Roughly 130 ml of peripheral blood was collected from each donor, and PBMC were isolated by Ficoll-Paque PLUS density-gradient centrifugation. Sorted cells were lysed in RLT buffer, and RNA was extracted with a Qiagen RNeasy kit and stored at -80°C.

Results the study describes overall, beyond this receptor: Gini index rose and Shannon and inverse Simpson diversity fell from naive through CM, EM and EMRA in both CD4 and CD8 cells. A power law was followed by TCR abundance, with an exponent that differed between naive and memory subsets but was consistent across the three individuals. Once error correction was done, more than 95% of naive TCR sequences showed up just once, which made the naive abundance distributions much steeper than those of the memory subsets. RNA-based TCR counts may be affected by expression changes linked to T cell activation and differentiation. Each clonotype was defined as a single alpha or beta chain sequence rather than as a paired alpha/beta receptor. No ground truth was available to validate the repertoire findings for the naive and memory subsets.

Receptor libraries were prepared by UMI-ligation and nested PCR. The beta constant-region primer consisted of an equimolar mixture of two oligonucleotides that together covered TRBC1 and TRBC2. T4 RNA ligase 1 ligated a single-stranded oligonucleotide carrying the SP2 primer and a 12-nucleotide UMI to the cDNA 3' end. Four rounds of PCR, combining the SP2 primer with nested alpha and beta constant-region primers, were used to amplify the ligated cDNA. Incubation of the ligation reaction lasted roughly 19-25 hours at 16 degrees C. PCR2 was usually performed as a SYBR Green qPCR and halted at a preset threshold so that over-amplification would not occur. Every purification after the first one was done using Agencourt AMPure XP magnetic beads. Library amounts were measured by Qubit and library quality was assessed on a TapeStation, where the main peak was expected at around 650 bp. The pooled libraries were sequenced on an Illumina MiSeq using v2 2x251 paired-end kits, which usually yielded roughly 1-2.2 million reads per sample. Each sample was pooled at about 4.2 nM, and roughly 5-7% PhiX was included to help cluster recognition. The authors' pipeline ran thus. V and J genes were assigned to Demultiplexor-processed FASTQ reads by Decombinator through tag matching, with a single base-pair mismatch being allowed. UMIs were used by Collapsinator to correct both sequencing errors and frequency errors arising from PCR heterogeneity. TCRs were translated and CDR3s were extracted from the conserved cysteine to the FGXG phenylalanine by CDR3Translator, with non-productive sequences being flagged. Gini, Shannon entropy and inverse Simpson indices were calculated on repertoires that had been subsampled to equal numbers of UMI-defined TCRs. Power-law fits to clonotype abundance distributions were performed by maximum likelihood within the linear range. When run on a single naive CD8 sample, MIGEC and the pipeline yielded similar UMI counts, similar unique TCR numbers and similar clonal distributions. Repertoires were searched for several thousand CMV-associated CDR3 sequences compiled from VDJdb and a published dataset. Through fastp at Q25 and MiXCR, TCRdb rebuilt clones from the public reads, retaining in-frame beta chains. Under each unique CDR3 protein, matching rows form one entry showing the most common genes and DNA. It is TCRdb's table, rather than the study itself, that gives the V and J calls and clone size. For this sample there are about 35,000 distinct CDR3 sequences; 10% to 15% appear just once. The ten largest clones add up to roughly a fifth of the sample.

Sequencing was performed on effector memory CD4+ T cells from blood. The meaning of the sample's cell subset or site label: effector memory, CD45RA- CD27-. The chain joins TRBV2 to TRBJ2-3; 7 central nucleotides agree with TRBD1. This TCR came from a human donor in good health. The CDR3 protein sequence reads: CASSTGDTDTQYF. The bases are TGTGCCAGCAGTACAGGGGACACAGATACGCAGTATTTT.